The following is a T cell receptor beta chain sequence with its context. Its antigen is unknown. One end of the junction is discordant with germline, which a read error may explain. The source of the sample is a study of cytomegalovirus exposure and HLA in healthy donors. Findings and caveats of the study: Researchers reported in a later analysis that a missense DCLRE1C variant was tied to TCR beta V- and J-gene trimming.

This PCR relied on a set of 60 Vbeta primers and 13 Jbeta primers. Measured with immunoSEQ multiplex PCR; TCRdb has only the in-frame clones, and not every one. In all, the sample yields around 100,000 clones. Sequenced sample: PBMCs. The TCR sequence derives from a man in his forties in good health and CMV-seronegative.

The CDR3 nucleotides read TGCGCCAGCAGCCCAACAGGGGTCTATGGCTGCACCTTC. This gives the protein CASSPTGVYGCTF. The genes are TRBV5-1 and TRBJ1-2; 7 positions agree with TRBD1. CDR1 is SGHRS and CDR2 is YFSETQ in the germline V gene. This CDR3 is built from 13 residues.